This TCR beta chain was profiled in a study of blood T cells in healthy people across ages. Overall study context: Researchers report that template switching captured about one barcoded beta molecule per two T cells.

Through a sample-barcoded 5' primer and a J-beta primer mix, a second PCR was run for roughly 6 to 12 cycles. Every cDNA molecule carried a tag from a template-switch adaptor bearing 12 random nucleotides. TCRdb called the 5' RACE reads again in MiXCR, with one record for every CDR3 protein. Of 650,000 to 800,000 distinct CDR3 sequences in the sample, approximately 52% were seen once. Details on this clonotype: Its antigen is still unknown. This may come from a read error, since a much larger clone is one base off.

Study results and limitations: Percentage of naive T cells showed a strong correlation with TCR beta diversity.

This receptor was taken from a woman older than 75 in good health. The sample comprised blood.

The CDR3 loop is CASSTQGISGANVLTF. The CDR3 coding sequence is TGTGCCAGCAGTACACAGGGGATCTCTGGGGCCAACGTCCTGACTTTC. V gene TRBV27 combines with J gene TRBJ2-6, with TRBD1 matching over 7 bases. Trimming removed 5 bases from V and 0 bases from J; junction bases left unmatched: 4. Germline V CDR1 and CDR2: MNHEY, SMNVEV (reference sequence). This CDR3 is 16 amino acids long.